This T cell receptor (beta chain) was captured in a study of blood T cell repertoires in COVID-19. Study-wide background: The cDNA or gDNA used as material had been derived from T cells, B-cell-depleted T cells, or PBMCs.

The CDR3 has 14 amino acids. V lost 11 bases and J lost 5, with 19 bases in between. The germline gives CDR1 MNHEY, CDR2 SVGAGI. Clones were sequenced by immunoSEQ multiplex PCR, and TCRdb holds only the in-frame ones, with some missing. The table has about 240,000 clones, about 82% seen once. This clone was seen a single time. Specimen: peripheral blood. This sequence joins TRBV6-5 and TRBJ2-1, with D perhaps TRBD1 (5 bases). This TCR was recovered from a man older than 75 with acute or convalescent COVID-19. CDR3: CAVKGRLPDNEQFF. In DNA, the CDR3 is TGTGCCGTAAAGGGGCGCTTGCCGGACAATGAGCAGTTCTTC.